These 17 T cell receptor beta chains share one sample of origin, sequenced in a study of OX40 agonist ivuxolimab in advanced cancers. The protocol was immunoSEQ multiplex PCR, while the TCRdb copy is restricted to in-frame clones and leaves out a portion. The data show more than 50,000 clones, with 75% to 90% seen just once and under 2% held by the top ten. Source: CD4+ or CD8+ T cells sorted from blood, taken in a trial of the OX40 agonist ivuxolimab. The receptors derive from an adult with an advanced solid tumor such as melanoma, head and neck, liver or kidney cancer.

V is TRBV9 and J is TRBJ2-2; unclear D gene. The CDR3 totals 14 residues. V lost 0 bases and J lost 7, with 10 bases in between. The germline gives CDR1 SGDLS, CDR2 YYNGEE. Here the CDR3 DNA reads TGTGCCAGCAGCGTAGAACCAGGCATCGGGGAGCTGTTTTTT. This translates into CASSVEPGIGELFF.

The CDR3 DNA is TGTGCCAGTAGTCGACAGCTAACTAATGAAAAACTGTTTTTT. Protein: CASSRQLTNEKLFF. This chain uses TRBV19 with TRBJ1-4; D possibly corresponds to TRBD1 (5 bases). This CDR3 has 14 residues. V dropped 5 bases and J dropped 1 base, with 8 bases sitting between them. Germline V lookup: CDR1 LNHDA, CDR2 SQIVND (reference sequence).

The CDR3 coding sequence is TGTGCCAGCAGCATACGCGGGAGCTTCACAGATACGCAGTATTTT. Encoded protein: CASSIRGSFTDTQYF. The genes are TRBV5-6 and TRBJ2-3; 7 nucleotides line up with TRBD2. The germline CDR1 and CDR2 sequences are SGHDT and YYEEEE. With 4 bases clipped from V and 2 bases from J, the junction kept 7 bases outside the gene matches. The CDR3 totals 15 residues.

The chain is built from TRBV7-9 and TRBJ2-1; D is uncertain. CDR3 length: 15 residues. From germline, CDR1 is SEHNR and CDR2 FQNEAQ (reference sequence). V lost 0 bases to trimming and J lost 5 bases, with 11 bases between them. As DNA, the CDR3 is TGTGCCAGCAGCTTAGCAGTCCTGGCTAACAATGAGCAGTTCTTC. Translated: CASSLAVLANNEQFF. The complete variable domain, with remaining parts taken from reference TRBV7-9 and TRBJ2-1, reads DTGVSQNPRHKITKRGQNVTFRCDPISEHNRLYWYRQTLGQGPEFLTYFQNEAQLEKSRLLSDRFSAERPKGSFSTLEIQRTEQGDSAMYLCASSLAVLANNEQFFGPGTRLTVL.

For the CDR3, the DNA is TGTGCCAGCAGCTTAGAATTTGGGTTTGGTACGCAGTATTTT. This gives the protein CASSLEFGFGTQYF. V usage is TRBV7-2 and J usage is TRBJ2-3; D unclear. Trimming removed 1 base at V and 8 bases at J, with 13 bases between. Germline CDR1 reads SGHTA; CDR2 reads FQGNSA. This CDR3 comprises 14 residues.

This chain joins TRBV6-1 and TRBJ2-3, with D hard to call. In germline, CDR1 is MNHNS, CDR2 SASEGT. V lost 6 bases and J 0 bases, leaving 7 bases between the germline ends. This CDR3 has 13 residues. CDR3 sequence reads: CASRLISTDTQYF. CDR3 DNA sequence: TGTGCCAGCAGGCTGATAAGCACAGATACGCAGTATTTT.

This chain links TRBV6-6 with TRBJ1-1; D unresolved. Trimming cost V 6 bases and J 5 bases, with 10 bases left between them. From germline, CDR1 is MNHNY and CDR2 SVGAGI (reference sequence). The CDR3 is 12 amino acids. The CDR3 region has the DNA TGTGCCAGCAGACCCCAGTATACTGAAGCTTTCTTT. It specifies CASRPQYTEAFF.

The CDR3 DNA reads TGTGCCAGCGGGGACCTGAACACTGAAGCTTTCTTT. Residues: CASGDLNTEAFF. The chain has TRBV28 and TRBJ1-1, with D possibly TRBD1 on 5 matching bases. Trimming shortened V by 8 bases and J by 0 bases, and 7 bases separated the two germline ends. The CDR3 extends over 12 amino acids. Germline CDR1 is MDHEN and CDR2 is SYDVKM.

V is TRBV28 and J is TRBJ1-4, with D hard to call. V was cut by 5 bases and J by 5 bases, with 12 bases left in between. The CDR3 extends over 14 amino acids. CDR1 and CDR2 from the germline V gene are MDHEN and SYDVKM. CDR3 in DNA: TGTGCCAGCAGTGGTCTCTCAAGAAATGAAAAACTGTTTTTT. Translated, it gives CASSGLSRNEKLFF.

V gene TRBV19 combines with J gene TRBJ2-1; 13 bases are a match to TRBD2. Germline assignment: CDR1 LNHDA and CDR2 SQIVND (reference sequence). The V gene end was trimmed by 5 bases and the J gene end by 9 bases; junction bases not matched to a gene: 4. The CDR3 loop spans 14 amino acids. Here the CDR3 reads CASSLLAGGLEQFF. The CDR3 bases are TGTGCCAGTAGTCTACTAGCGGGAGGGCTTGAGCAGTTCTTC. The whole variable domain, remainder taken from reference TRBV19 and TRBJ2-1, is DGGITQSPKYLFRKEGQNVTLSCEQNLNHDAMYWYRQDPGQGLRLIYYSQIVNDFQKGDIAEGYSVSREKKESFPLTVTSAQKNPTAFYLCASSLLAGGLEQFFGPGTRLTVL.

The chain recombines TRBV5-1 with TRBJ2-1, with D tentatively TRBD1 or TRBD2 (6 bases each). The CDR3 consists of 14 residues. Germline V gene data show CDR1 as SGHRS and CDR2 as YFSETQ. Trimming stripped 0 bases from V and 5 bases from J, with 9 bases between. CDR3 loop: CASSLDRGDNEQFF. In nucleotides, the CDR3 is TGCGCCAGCAGCTTGGATAGGGGGGACAATGAGCAGTTCTTC.

The CDR3 coding sequence is TGTGCCATCAGTGATAGGGGGGTAAACACTGAAGCTTTCTTT. Protein sequence: CAISDRGVNTEAFF. The chain joins TRBV10-3 to TRBJ1-1; possible D gene TRBD1, 6 bases. Germline V gene sequence: CDR1 ENHRY, CDR2 SYGVKD. Trimming pared 3 bases from V and 2 bases from J, leaving 10 bases between. The CDR3 length is 14 residues.

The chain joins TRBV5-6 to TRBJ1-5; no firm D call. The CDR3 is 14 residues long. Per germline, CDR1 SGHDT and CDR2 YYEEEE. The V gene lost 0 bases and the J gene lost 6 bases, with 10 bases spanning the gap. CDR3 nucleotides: TGTGCCAGCAGCTTGGGGGCCTCGGCTCAGCCCCAGCATTTT. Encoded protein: CASSLGASAQPQHF.

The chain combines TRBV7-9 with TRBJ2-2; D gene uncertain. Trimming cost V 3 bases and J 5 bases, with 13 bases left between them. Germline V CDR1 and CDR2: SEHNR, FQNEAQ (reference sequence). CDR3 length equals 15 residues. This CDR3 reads CASSFHTRRTGELFF. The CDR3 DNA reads TGTGCCAGCAGCTTTCACACCCGCAGAACCGGGGAGCTGTTTTTT.

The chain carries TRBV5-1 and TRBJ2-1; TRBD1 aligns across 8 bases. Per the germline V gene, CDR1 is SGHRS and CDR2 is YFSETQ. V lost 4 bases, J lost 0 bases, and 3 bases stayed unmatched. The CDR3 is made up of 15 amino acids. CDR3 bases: TGCGCCAGCAGCCCCGGACAGGGCTCCTACAATGAGCAGTTCTTC. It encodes CASSPGQGSYNEQFF.

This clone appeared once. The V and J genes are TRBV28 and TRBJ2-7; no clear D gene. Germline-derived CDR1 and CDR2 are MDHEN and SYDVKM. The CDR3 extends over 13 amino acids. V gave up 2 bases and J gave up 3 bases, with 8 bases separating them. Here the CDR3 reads CASSLLSVYEQYF. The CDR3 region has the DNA TGTGCCAGCAGTTTACTGTCCGTCTACGAGCAGTACTTC.

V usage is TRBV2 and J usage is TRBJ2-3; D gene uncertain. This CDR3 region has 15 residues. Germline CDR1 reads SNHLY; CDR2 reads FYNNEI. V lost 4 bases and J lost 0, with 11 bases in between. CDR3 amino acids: CASSGGPWSTDTQYF. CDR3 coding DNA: TGTGCCAGCAGTGGCGGCCCCTGGAGCACAGATACGCAGTATTTT.